The rows below give T cell receptor beta chains drawn from one sample of a study of control samples from healthy donors and cancer patients. Sequencing was performed with immunoSEQ multiplex PCR; in TCRdb, only in-frame clones are kept and a portion is missing. The data show around 130,000 clones, 88% seen once. Sequences were obtained from blood. The receptors stem from a middle-aged man in good health. The CDR3 runs from the conserved cysteine through the conserved F or W. The D gene is left open where the match is weak. Clone size is stated in some rows and not others, as once, few, many or a class when expanded.

size: NA; J: TRBJ1-4; length: 20; D: TRBD1; V: TRBV28; DNA: TGTGCCAGCAGTTTCGACCCGATGAACAACAGGGGATTGAATAATGAAAAACTGTTTTTT; CDR3: CASSFDPMNNRGLNNEKLFF
size: NA; J: TRBJ2-7; length: 14; D: NA; V: TRBV6-1; DNA: TGTGCCAGCAGTGAAGGGACAGTCCCCTACGAGCAGTACTTC; CDR3: CASSEGTVPYEQYF
size: NA; J: TRBJ1-6; length: 14; D: NA; V: TRBV28; DNA: TGTGCCAGCGGTGGACTCAGGAGTAATTCACCCCTCCACTTT; CDR3: CASGGLRSNSPLHF
size: NA; J: TRBJ2-4; length: 16; D: NA; V: TRBV30; DNA: TGTGCCTGGACCAGGGGGAGCGGGGTAGCCAAAAACATTCAGTACTTC; CDR3: CAWTRGSGVAKNIQYF
size: NA; J: TRBJ1-2; length: 13; D: NA; V: TRBV2; DNA: TGTGCCAGCAGTGACGGGACAACTTATGGCTACACCTTC; CDR3: CASSDGTTYGYTF
size: NA; J: TRBJ1-2; length: 15; D: TRBD1; V: TRBV2; DNA: TGTGCCAGCGGCCGGGACAGGGGCCCTAACTATGGCTACACCTTC; CDR3: CASGRDRGPNYGYTF
size: NA; J: TRBJ2-5; length: 16; D: NA; V: TRBV11-2; DNA: TGTGCCAGCAGCCCACAAACCAGGCACCTACAAGAGACCCAGTACTTC; CDR3: CASSPQTRHLQETQYF
size: NA; J: TRBJ1-5; length: 12; D: NA; V: TRBV6-5; DNA: TGTGCCAGCAGTTCGGGAAATCAGCCCCAGCATTTT; CDR3: CASSSGNQPQHF
size: NA; J: TRBJ1-4; length: 15; D: NA; V: TRBV19; DNA: TGTGCCAGTAGTATGAGGTTCTACTTCGGGGAAAAACTGTTTTTT; CDR3: CASSMRFYFGEKLFF
size: NA; J: TRBJ2-6; length: 15; D: TRBD1; V: TRBV7-3; DNA: TGTGCCAGCAGGGGACAGGGGGAAAGGGCCAACGTCCTGACTTTC; CDR3: CASRGQGERANVLTF
size: few; J: TRBJ2-1; length: 14; D: NA; V: TRBV24-1; DNA: TGTGCCATCCACCCGTTGGGGGAAGACAATGAGCAGTTCTTC; CDR3: CAIHPLGEDNEQFF
size: NA; J: TRBJ1-6; length: 15; D: TRBD1; V: TRBV5-3; DNA: TGTGCCAGAAGCATGGACAGGGTGGTTAATTCACCCCTCCACTTT; CDR3: CARSMDRVVNSPLHF
size: NA; J: TRBJ2-3; length: 14; D: NA; V: TRBV9; DNA: TGTGCCAGCAGCGAGACGGTCGGGGTAGATACGCAGTATTTT; CDR3: CASSETVGVDTQYF
size: NA; J: TRBJ1-1; length: 14; D: NA; V: TRBV4-1; DNA: TGCGCCAGCAGCCAAGATCCAGGGAACACTGAAGCTTTCTTT; CDR3: CASSQDPGNTEAFF
size: NA; J: TRBJ2-7; length: 17; D: TRBD2; V: TRBV3-1/TRBV3-2; DNA: TGTGCCAGCAGCCAAGGCCTAGCGGGGGGAGTCTCCTACGAGCAGTACTTC; CDR3: CASSQGLAGGVSYEQYF
size: NA; J: TRBJ1-5; length: 14; D: NA; V: TRBV7-2; DNA: TGTGCCAGCAGCTGGCGTCCAGAAAATCAGCCCCAGCATTTT; CDR3: CASSWRPENQPQHF
size: NA; J: TRBJ1-2; length: 12; D: NA; V: TRBV12-3/TRBV12-4; DNA: TGTGCCAGCAGTTCCCCTAGAGGTGGCTACACCTTC; CDR3: CASSSPRGGYTF
size: NA; J: TRBJ1-6; length: 18; D: NA; V: TRBV3-1/TRBV3-2; DNA: TGTGCCAGCAGCCAGACGAACTGGACACCCGGGGAGAATTCACCCCTCCACTTT; CDR3: CASSQTNWTPGENSPLHF
size: NA; J: TRBJ1-5; length: 13; D: NA; V: TRBV6-5; DNA: TGTGCCAGCAGTTACACAGGGAATCAGCCCCAGCATTTT; CDR3: CASSYTGNQPQHF
size: NA; J: TRBJ1-5; length: 13; D: NA; V: TRBV19; DNA: TGTGCCAGTAGTTTCGGGACGGGTCAGCCCCAGCATTTT; CDR3: CASSFGTGQPQHF
size: NA; J: TRBJ2-5; length: 13; D: NA; V: TRBV12-3/TRBV12-4; DNA: TGTGCCAGCAGTTTAGACAGACAAGAGACCCAGTACTTC; CDR3: CASSLDRQETQYF
size: NA; J: TRBJ1-6; length: 14; D: NA; V: TRBV5-1; DNA: TGCGCCAGCAGAAGGGTGCAGGGGAATTCACCCCTCCACTTT; CDR3: CASRRVQGNSPLHF
size: NA; J: TRBJ2-1; length: 16; D: NA; V: TRBV11-3; DNA: TGTGCCAGCAGCGCCATACCCGAAGGACCCTACAATGAGCAGTTCTTC; CDR3: CASSAIPEGPYNEQFF
size: NA; J: TRBJ2-2; length: 17; D: NA; V: TRBV9; DNA: TGTGCCAGCCGCGTAGCCGAGAGGGGGGGTAGAACCGGGGAGCTGTTTTTT; CDR3: CASRVAERGGRTGELFF
size: NA; J: TRBJ2-7; length: 15; D: TRBD1; V: TRBV5-1; DNA: TGCGCCAGCAGCCTACGCGGGACAGGGGTCTACGAGCAGTACTTC; CDR3: CASSLRGTGVYEQYF
size: few; J: TRBJ1-2; length: 16; D: TRBD1; V: TRBV28; DNA: TGTGCCAGCAGTTTACCGGGACAGGGCGCTAACTATGGCTACACCTTC; CDR3: CASSLPGQGANYGYTF